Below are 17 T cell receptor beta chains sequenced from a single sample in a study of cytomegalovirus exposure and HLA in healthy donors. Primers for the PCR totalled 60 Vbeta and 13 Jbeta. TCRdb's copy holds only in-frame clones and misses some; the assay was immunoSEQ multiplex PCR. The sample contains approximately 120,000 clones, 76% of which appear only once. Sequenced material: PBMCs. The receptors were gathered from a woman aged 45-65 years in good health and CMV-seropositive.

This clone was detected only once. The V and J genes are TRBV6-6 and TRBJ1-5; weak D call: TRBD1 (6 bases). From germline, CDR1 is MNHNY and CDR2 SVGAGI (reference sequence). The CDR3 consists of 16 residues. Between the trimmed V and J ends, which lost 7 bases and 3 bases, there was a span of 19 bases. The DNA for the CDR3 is TGTGCCAGCAAGGGACAAGCCGCCCCTTACAATCAGCCCCAGCATTTT. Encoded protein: CASKGQAAPYNQPQHF.

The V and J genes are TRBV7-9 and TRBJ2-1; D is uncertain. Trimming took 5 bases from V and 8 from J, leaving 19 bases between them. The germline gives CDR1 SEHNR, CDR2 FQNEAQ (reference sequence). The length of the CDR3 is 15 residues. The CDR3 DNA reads TGTGCCAGCAGCCCCTTACTTTCTGGAGAGTATGAGCAGTTCTTC. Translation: CASSPLLSGEYEQFF.

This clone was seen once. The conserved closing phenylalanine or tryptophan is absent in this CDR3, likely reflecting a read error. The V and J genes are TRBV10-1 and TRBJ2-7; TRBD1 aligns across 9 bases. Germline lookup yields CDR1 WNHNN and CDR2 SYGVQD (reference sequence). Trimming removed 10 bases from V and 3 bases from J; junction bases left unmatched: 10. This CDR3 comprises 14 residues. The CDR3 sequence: CANNRDRAFYEQYL. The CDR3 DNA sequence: TGCGCCAACAACCGGGACAGGGCTTTCTACGAGCAGTACCTC.

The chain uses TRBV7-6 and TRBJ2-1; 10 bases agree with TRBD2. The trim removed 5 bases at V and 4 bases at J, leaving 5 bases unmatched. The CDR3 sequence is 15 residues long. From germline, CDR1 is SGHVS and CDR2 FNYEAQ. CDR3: CASSPRTSGYNEQFF. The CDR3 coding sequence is TGTGCCAGCAGCCCGAGGACTAGCGGTTACAATGAGCAGTTCTTC.

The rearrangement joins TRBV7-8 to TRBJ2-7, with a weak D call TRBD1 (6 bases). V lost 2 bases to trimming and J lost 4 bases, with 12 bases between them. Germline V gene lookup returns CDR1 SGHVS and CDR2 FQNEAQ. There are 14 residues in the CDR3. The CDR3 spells CASSLQTGSYEQYF. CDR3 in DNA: TGTGCCAGCAGCTTACAAACAGGGTCGTACGAGCAGTACTTC.

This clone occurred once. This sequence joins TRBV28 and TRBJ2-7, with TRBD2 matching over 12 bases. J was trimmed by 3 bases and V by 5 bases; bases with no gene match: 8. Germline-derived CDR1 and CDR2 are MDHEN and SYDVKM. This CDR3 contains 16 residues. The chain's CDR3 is CASSPWVGLAGYEQYF. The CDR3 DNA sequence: TGTGCCAGCAGTCCCTGGGTGGGACTAGCGGGCTACGAGCAGTACTTC.

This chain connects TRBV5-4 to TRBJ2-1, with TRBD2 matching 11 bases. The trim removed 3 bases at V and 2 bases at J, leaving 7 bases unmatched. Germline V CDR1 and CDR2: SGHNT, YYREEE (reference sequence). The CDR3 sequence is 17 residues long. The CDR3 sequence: CASSSLAGDHTYNEQFF. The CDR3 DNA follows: TGTGCCAGCAGCTCACTAGCGGGGGACCACACCTACAATGAGCAGTTCTTC.

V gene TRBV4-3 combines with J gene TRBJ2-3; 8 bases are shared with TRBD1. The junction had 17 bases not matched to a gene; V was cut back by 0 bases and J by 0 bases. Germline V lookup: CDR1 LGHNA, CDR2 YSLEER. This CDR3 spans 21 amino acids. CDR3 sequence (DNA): TGCGCCAGCAGCCAAGATATCCTCGGGACAGGCTCCTTGTCTAGCACAGATACGCAGTATTTT. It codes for CASSQDILGTGSLSSTDTQYF.

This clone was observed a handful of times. DNA of the CDR3: TGTGCCAGCAGCTTCGGACTAGCTACAGATACGCAGTATTTT. Amino acid sequence: CASSFGLATDTQYF. The gene calls are TRBV5-4 and TRBJ2-3; the match to TRBD2 covers 8 bases. The CDR3 consists of 14 residues. V shed 2 bases and J 3 bases; nucleotides not matched to a gene: 2. Germline V lookup: CDR1 SGHNT, CDR2 YYREEE (reference sequence).

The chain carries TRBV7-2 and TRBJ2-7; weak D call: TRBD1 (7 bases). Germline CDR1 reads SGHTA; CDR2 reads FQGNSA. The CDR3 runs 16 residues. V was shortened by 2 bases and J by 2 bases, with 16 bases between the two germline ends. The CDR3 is CASSLLGPGGTYEQYF. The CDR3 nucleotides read TGTGCCAGCAGCTTACTGGGGCCAGGGGGGACCTACGAGCAGTACTTC. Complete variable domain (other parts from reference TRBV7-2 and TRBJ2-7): GAGVSQSPSNKVTEKGKDVELRCDPISGHTALYWYRQSLGQGLEFLIYFQGNSAPDKSGLPSDRFSAERTGGSVSTLTIQRTQQEDSAVYLCASSLLGPGGTYEQYFGPGTRLTVT.

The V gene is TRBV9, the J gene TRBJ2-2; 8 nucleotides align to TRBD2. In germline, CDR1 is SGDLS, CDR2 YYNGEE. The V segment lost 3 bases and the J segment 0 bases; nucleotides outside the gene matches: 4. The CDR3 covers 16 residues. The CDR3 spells CASSAVAGTNTGELFF. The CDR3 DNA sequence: TGTGCCAGCAGCGCCGTAGCGGGAACGAACACCGGGGAGCTGTTTTTT.

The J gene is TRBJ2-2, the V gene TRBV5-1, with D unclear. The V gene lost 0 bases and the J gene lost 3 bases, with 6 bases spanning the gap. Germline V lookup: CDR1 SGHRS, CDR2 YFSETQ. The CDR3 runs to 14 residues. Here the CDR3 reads CASSLAPDTGELFF. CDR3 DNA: TGCGCCAGCAGCTTGGCCCCGGACACCGGGGAGCTGTTTTTT.

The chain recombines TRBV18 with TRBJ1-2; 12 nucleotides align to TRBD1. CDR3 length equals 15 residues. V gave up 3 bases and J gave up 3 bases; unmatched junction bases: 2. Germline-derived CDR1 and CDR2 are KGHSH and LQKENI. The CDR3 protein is CASSPGTGGDYGYTF. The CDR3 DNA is TGTGCCAGCTCACCCGGGACAGGGGGCGACTATGGCTACACCTTC.

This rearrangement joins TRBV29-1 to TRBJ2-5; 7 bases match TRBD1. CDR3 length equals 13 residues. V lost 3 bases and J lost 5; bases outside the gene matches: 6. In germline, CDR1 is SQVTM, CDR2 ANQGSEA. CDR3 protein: CSVDEGARETQYF. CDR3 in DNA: TGCAGCGTTGACGAGGGGGCTCGGGAGACCCAGTACTTC. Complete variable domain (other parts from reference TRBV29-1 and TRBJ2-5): SAVISQKPSRDICQRGTSLTIQCQVDSQVTMMFWYRQQPGQSLTLIATANQGSEATYESGFVIDKFPISRPNLTFSTLTVSNMSPEDSSIYLCSVDEGARETQYFGPGTRLLVL.

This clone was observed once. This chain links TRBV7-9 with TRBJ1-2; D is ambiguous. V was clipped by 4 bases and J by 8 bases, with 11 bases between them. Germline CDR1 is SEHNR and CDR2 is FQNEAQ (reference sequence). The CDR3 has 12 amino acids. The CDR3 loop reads CASSSSHEGYTF. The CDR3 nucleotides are TGTGCCAGCAGCTCATCCCATGAGGGCTACACCTTC.

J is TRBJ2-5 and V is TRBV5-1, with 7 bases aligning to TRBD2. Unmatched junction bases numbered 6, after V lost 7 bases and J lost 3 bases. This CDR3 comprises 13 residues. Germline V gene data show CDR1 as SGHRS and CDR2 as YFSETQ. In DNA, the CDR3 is TGCGCCAGCTTCCTGGGAGGGGAAGAGACCCAGTACTTC. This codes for CASFLGGEETQYF.

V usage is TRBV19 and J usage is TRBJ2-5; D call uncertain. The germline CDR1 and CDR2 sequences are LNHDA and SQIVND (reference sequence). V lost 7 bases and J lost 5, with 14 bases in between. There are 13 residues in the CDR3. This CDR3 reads CASTNTSRETQYF. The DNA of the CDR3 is TGTGCCAGTACGAACACTTCGAGGGAGACCCAGTACTTC. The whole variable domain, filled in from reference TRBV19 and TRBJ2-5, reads DGGITQSPKYLFRKEGQNVTLSCEQNLNHDAMYWYRQDPGQGLRLIYYSQIVNDFQKGDIAEGYSVSREKKESFPLTVTSAQKNPTAFYLCASTNTSRETQYFGPGTRLLVL.